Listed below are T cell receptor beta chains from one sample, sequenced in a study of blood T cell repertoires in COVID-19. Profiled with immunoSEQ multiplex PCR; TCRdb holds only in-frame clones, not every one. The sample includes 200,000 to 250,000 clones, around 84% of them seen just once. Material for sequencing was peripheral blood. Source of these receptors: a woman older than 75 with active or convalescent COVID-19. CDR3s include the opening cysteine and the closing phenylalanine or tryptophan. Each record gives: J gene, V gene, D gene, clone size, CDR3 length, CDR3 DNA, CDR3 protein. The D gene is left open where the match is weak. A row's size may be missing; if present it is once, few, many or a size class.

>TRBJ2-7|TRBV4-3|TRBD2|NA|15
TGCGCCAGCAGCCAAGGGGCTAGCGGGGGGTACGAGCAGTACTTC
CASSQGASGGYEQYF
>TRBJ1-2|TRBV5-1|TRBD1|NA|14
TGCGCCAGCAGCACCGGGACAGGGAACTATGGCTACACCTTC
CASSTGTGNYGYTF
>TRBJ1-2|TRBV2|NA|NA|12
TGTGCCAGCAGGGGACTGATCTATGGCTACACCTTC
CASRGLIYGYTF
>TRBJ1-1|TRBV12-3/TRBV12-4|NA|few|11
TGTGCCAGCAGCAACAGGGAAGAAGCTTTCTTT
CASSNREEAFF
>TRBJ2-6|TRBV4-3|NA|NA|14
TGCGCCAGCAGCATCAGGGTTGGGGCCAACGTCCTGACTTTC
CASSIRVGANVLTF
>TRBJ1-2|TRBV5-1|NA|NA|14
TGCGCCAGCAGCTTGGCACAGGGTGGCGATGGCTACACCTTC
CASSLAQGGDGYTF
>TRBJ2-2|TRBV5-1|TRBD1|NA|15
TGCGCCAGCAGCTTGATGGGACAGGCGACCGGGGAGCTGTTTTTT
CASSLMGQATGELFF
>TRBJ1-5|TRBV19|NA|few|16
TGTGCCAGTAGTACAAACAGATTAGGTAGCAATCAGCCCCAGCATTTT
CASSTNRLGSNQPQHF
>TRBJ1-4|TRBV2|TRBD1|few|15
TGTGCCAGCAGCGCCCAGGGACAGAGTAATGAAAAACTGTTTTTT
CASSAQGQSNEKLFF
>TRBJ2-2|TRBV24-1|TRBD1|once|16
TGTGCCACCAGTGACGTCGGACAGGGTAATCCCGGGGAGCTGTTTTTT
CATSDVGQGNPGELFF
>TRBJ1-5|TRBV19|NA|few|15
TGTGCCAGTAGTAGACTACAGAATAGCAATCAGCCCCAGCATTTT
CASSRLQNSNQPQHF
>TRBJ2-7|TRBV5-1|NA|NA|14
TGCGCCAGCAGCCGGGAGACAGGGTTCTACGAGCAGTACTTC
CASSRETGFYEQYF
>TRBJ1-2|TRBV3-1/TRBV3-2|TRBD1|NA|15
TGTGCCAGCAGCCATAAAGGACAGGAGAGTTATGGCTACACCTTC
CASSHKGQESYGYTF
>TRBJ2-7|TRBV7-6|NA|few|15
TGTGCCAGCAGCTTGGATCATAACGGGGGAAGGGAGCAGTACTTC
CASSLDHNGGREQYF
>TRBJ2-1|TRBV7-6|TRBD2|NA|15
TGTGCCAGCAGCCCAACTAGCGGGGCCTACAATGAGCAGTTCTTC
CASSPTSGAYNEQFF
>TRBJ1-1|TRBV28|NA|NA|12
TGTGCCAGCAGCGGGGGGAACACTGAAGCTTTCTTT
CASSGGNTEAFF
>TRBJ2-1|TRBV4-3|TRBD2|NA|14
TGCGCCAGCAGCCCTGGACTAGCGGGAGGGCCACAGTTCTTC
CASSPGLAGGPQFF
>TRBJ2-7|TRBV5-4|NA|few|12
TGTGCCAGCAGCGGGAGAAGCCGCGAGCAGTACTTC
CASSGRSREQYF
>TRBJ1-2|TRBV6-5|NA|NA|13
TGTGCCAGCAGTCTGGACAGCAACTATGGCTACACCTTC
CASSLDSNYGYTF
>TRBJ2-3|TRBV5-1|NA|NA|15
TGCGCCAGCAGCTTGGACAGCCGAGGGACAGATACGCAGTATTTT
CASSLDSRGTDTQYF
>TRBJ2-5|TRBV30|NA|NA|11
TGTGCCTGGAGTTTTCGGGAGACCCAGTACTTC
CAWSFRETQYF
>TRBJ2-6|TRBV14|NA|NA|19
TGTGCCAGCAGCCAAGAATGGGGGCGGAGCAGCTCTGGGGCCAACGTCCTGACTTTC
CASSQEWGRSSSGANVLTF
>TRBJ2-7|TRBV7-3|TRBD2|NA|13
TGTGCCAGCAGCCGCGGGGGGCCGGGGGAGCAGTACTTC
CASSRGGPGEQYF
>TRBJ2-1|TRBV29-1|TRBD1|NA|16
TGCAGCGTTGAGGGAAGTACAGGGGTGGACTACAATGAGCAGTTCTTC
CSVEGSTGVDYNEQFF
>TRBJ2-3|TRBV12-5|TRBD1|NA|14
TGTGCTAGTGGTCCGCCTACAGGGGAAGATACGCAGTATTTT
CASGPPTGEDTQYF
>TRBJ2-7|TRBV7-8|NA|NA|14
TGTGCCAGAACTCCAAGGGGTGGGAACTACGAGCAGTACTTC
CARTPRGGNYEQYF
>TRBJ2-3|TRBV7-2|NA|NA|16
TGTGCCAGCAGCTTAATGCGACTACAAAGCACAGATACGCAGTATTTT
CASSLMRLQSTDTQYF
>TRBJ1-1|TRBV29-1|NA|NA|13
TGCAGCGTTGGGAGGGGGAGGGTCACTGAAGCTTTCTTT
CSVGRGRVTEAFF
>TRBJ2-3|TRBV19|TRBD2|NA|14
TGTGCTACACGCACTAGCGGTCGCACAGATACGCAGTATTTT
CATRTSGRTDTQYF
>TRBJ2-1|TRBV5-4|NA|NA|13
TGTGCCAGCAGCTCGTACAGAGACAATGAGCAGTTCTTC
CASSSYRDNEQFF
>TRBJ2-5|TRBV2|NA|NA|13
TGTGCCAGCACGGGCAGGGACCAAGAGACCCAGTACTTC
CASTGRDQETQYF
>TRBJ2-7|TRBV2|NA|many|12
TGTGCCAGCAGTGATTTGAGTTACGAGCAGTACTTC
CASSDLSYEQYF
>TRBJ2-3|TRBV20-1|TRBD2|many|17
TGCAGTGCTCGTGGACTAGCGGGGGAGAAAAGCACAGATACGCAGTATTTT
CSARGLAGEKSTDTQYF
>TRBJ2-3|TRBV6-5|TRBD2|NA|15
TGTGCCAGCAGTTTCGCGGGGGAAACCACAGATACGCAGTATTTT
CASSFAGETTDTQYF
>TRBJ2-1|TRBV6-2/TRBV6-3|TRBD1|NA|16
TGTGCCAGCAGTTACTTCGGGACAGGGGCCTACAATGAGCAGTTCTTC
CASSYFGTGAYNEQFF
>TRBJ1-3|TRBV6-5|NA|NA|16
TGTGCCAGCAGTTACGGGGCACCCCGCTCTGGAAACACCATATATTTT
CASSYGAPRSGNTIYF
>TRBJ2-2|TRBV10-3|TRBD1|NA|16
TGTGCCATCAGTGACCCAGGGGGAAGGTTAACCGGGGAGCTGTTTTTT
CAISDPGGRLTGELFF
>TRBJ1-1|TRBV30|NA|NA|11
TGTGCCTGGAGTTCAGACACTGAAGCTTTCTTT
CAWSSDTEAFF
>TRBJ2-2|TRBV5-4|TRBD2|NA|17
TGTGCCAGCAGCCCCGGGACTAGCGGGGTAGGGACCGGGGAGCTGTTTTTT
CASSPGTSGVGTGELFF
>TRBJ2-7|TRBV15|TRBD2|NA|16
TGTGCCACCAGCTCCCGACTAGCGGGGAGCTCCTACGAGCAGTACTTC
CATSSRLAGSSYEQYF
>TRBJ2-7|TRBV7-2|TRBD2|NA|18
TGTGCCAGCAGCTTAGGCGGACTAGCGGGAGCCGCGGGAGGGGAGCAGTACTTC
CASSLGGLAGAAGGEQYF
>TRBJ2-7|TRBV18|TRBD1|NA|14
TGTGCCAGCTCACCATCTCAAGGGGGCGACGAGCAGTACTTC
CASSPSQGGDEQYF
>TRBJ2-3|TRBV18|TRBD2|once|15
TGTGCCAGCTCAGAAGGACTAGCGGTCACAGATACGCAGTATTTT
CASSEGLAVTDTQYF
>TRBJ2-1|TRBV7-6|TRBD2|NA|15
TGTGCCAGCAGCTTAGCGGGAGGGCCGGTCAATGAGCAGTTCTTC
CASSLAGGPVNEQFF
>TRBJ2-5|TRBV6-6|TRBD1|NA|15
TGTGCCAGCACCAAACCGCGAGGGACAGGGTCGACCCAGTACTTC
CASTKPRGTGSTQYF
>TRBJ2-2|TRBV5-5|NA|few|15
TGTGCCAGCAGCTTACAATCCAGGAGGGCCGGGGAGCTGTTTTTT
CASSLQSRRAGELFF
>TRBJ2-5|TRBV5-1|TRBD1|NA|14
TGCGCCAGCAGCCCGGGGACAGGGGTAGAGACCCAGTACTTC
CASSPGTGVETQYF
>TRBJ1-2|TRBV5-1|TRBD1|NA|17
TGCGCCAGCAGCTTGGGGCAGGGGGTTACGGCTAACTATGGCTACACCTTC
CASSLGQGVTANYGYTF
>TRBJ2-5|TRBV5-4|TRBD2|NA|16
TGTGCCAGCAGCGAGGGCGGGGGGAGTTACTCAGAGACCCAGTACTTC
CASSEGGGSYSETQYF
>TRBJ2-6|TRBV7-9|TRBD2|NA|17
TGTGCCAGCAGCGCCAGCGGGAGGGCCTCAGGGGCCAACGTCCTGACTTTC
CASSASGRASGANVLTF
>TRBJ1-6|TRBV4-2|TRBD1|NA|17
TGTGCCAGCAGCCAAGTTACCGCGACAGGGGCTAATTCACCCCTCCACTTT
CASSQVTATGANSPLHF
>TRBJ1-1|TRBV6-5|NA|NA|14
TGTGCCAGCAGTCGCCTTAGGAGGCCACCTGAAGCTTTCTTT
CASSRLRRPPEAFF
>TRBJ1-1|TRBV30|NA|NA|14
TGTGCCTGGAGTGTACTCCAGGGGTCGACTGAAGCTTTCTTT
CAWSVLQGSTEAFF
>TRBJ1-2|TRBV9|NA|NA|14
TGTGCCAGCAGCGTAGATCCAGGGAACTATGGCTACACCTTC
CASSVDPGNYGYTF
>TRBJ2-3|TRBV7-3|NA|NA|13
TGTGCCAGCAGCCGTGTCCCGGGAGATACGCAGTATTTT
CASSRVPGDTQYF
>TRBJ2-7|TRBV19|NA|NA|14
TGTGCCAGTAGTCTACCAGGGGATATCTACGAGCAGTACTTC
CASSLPGDIYEQYF
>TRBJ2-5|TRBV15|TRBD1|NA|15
TGTGCCACCGACCGGGACAGGGGGGAGAGAGAGACCCAGTACTTC
CATDRDRGERETQYF